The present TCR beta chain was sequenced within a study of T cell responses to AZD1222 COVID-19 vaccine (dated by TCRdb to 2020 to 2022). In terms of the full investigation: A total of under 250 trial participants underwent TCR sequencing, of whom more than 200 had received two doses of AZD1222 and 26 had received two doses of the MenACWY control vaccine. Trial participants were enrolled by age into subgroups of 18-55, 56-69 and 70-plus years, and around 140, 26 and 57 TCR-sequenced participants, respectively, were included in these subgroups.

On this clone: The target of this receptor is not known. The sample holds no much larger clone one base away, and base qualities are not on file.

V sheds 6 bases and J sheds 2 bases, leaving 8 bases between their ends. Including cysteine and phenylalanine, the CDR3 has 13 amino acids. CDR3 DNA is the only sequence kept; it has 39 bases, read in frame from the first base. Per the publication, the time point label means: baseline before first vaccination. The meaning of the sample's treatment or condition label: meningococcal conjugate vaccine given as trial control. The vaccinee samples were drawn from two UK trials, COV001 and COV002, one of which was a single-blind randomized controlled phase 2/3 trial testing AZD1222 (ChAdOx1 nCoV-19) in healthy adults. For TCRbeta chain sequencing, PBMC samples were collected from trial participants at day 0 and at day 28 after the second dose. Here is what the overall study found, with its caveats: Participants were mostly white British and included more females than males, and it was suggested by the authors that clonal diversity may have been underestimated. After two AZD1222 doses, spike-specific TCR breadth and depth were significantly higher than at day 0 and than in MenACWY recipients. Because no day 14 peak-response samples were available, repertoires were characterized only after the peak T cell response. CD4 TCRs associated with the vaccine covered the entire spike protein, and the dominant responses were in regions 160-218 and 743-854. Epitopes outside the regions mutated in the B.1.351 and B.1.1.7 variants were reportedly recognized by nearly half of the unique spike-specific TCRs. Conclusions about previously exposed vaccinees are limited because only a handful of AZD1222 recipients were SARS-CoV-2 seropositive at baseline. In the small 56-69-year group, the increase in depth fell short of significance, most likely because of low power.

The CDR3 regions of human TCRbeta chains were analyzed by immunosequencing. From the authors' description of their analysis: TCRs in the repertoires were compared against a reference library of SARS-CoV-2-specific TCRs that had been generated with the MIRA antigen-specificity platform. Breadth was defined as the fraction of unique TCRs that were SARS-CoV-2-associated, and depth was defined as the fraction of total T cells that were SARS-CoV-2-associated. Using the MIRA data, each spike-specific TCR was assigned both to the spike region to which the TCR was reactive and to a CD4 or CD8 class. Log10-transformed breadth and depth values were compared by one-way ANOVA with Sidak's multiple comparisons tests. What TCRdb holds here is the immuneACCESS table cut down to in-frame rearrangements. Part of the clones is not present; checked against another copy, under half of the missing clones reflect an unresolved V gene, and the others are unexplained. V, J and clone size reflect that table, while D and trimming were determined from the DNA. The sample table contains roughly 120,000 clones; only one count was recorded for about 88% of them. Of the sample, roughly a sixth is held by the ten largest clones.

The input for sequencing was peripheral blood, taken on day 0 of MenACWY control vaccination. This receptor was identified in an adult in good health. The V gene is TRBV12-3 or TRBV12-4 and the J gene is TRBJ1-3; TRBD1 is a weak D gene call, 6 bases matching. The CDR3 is CASSRGPGNTIYF. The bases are TGTGCCAGCAGCAGGGGACCTGGAAACACCATATATTTT.